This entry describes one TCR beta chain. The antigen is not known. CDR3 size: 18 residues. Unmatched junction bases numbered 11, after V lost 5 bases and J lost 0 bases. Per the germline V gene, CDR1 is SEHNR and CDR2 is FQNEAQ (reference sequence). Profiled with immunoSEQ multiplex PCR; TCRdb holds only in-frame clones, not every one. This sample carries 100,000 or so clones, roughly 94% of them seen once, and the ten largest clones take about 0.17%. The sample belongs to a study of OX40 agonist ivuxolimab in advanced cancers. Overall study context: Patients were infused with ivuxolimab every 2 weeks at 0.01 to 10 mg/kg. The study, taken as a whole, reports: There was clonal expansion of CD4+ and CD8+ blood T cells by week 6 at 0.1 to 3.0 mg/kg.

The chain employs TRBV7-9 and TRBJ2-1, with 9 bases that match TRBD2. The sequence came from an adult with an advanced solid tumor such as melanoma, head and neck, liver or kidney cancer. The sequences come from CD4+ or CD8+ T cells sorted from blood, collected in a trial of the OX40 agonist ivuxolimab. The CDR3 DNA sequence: TGTGCCAGCAGCCCCCCCGCGGGGGGGGCCGCCTCCTACAATGAGCAGTTCTTC. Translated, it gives CASSPPAGGAASYNEQFF.